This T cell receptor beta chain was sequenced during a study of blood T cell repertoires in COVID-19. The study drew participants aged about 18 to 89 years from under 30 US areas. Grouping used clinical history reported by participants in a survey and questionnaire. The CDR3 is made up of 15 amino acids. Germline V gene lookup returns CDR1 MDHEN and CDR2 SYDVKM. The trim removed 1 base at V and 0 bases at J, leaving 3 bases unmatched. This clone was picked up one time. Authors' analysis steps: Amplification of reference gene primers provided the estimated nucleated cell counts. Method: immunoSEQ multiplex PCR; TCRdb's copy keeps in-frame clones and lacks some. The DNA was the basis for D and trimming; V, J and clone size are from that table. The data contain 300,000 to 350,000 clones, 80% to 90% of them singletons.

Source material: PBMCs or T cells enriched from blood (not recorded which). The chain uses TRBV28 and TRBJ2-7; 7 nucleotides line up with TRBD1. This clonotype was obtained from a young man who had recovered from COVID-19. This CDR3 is CASSLFRGFSYEQYF. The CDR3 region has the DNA TGTGCCAGCAGTTTATTCAGGGGGTTCTCCTACGAGCAGTACTTC.